Included here is one TCR beta chain sequence, with context. The antigen remains undetermined. These data are taken from a study of T cells expressing NK-cell markers. Study observations and caveats: In more than 5 donors, dominant CD3+CD56+NKG2C+ clones formed roughly 1.0-7.0% of CD8+ cells. It is unclear if expanded NKG2C-expressing clones target HCMV antigens.

After re-calling the 5' RACE reads, TCRdb lists one entry per CDR3 protein, DNA absent. This repertoire comprises around 550,000 distinct CDR3 sequences; its ten largest clones make up about 3.6%. The CDR3 contains 13 residues. Germline V lookup: CDR1 MDHEN, CDR2 SYDVKM. The sample was blood T cells: a sorted CD56 or NKG2C T cell subset, CD4+ or CD8+ T cells, or bulk PBMC T cells (not recorded which). The chain carries TRBV28 and TRBJ2-1; TCRdb's D gene call, TRBD1, goes unchecked for lack of DNA. This TCR came from a young man in good health. The CDR3 is CARSRASDNEQFF.